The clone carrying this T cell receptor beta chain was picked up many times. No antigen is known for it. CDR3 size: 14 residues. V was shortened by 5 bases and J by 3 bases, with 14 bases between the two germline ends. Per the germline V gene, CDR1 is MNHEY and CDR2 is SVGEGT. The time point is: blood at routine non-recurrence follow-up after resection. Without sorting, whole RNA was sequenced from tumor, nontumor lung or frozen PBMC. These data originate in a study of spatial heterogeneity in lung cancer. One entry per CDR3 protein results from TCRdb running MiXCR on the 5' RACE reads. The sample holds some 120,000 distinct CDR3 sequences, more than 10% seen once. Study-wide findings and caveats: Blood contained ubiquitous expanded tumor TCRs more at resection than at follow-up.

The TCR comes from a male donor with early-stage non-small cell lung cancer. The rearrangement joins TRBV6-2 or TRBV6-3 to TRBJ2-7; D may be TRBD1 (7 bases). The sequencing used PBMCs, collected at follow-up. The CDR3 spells CASSPQGGVYEQYF. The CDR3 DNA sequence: TGTGCCAGCAGTCCCCAGGGGGGAGTCTACGAGCAGTACTTC.